The clone carrying this T cell receptor beta chain appeared a few times. This record comes from a study of T-cell reconstitution after alpha-beta-depleted transplantation in children. TCRbeta library construction was performed incorporating unique molecular identifiers. TCRdb reanalysed the PCR reads using MiXCR and keeps one entry per CDR3 protein. The sample carries 190,000 or so distinct CDR3 sequences, roughly 7.5% recorded once. The CDR3 is made up of 12 amino acids. V was clipped by 8 bases and J by 4 bases, with 8 bases between them. CDR1 is LGHDT, CDR2 YNNKEL, per germline (reference sequence).

This specimen was PBMCs from the stem cell graft donor, taken from the stem cell graft. The chain has TRBV3-1 and TRBJ2-2; D call uncertain. The clonotype comes from a human donor who donated a stem cell graft to a child with Wiskott-Aldrich syndrome. This chain's CDR3 is CASRWVTGELFF. In DNA, the CDR3 is TGTGCCAGCCGGTGGGTCACCGGGGAGCTGTTTTTT.